The 4 T cell receptor beta chains given below trace back to one sample, sequenced in a study of cytomegalovirus exposure and HLA in healthy donors. PCR used 60 Vbeta primers and 13 Jbeta primers. Method: immunoSEQ multiplex PCR; TCRdb's copy keeps in-frame clones and lacks some. The sample shows some 200,000 clones, approximately 70% of them seen only once. The specimen was PBMCs. The receptors were gathered from a woman in her 30s in good health and CMV-seronegative.

This chain joins TRBV30 and TRBJ2-5; 8 bases are a match to TRBD2. Germline V gives CDR1 GTSNPN, CDR2 SVGIG (reference sequence). The J segment lost 3 bases and the V segment lost 0 bases, leaving 3 bases of the junction unmatched. The CDR3 extends over 14 amino acids. This chain's CDR3 is CAWSVLAGKETQYF. CDR3 sequence (DNA): TGTGCCTGGAGTGTTCTAGCGGGTAAAGAGACCCAGTACTTC.

The rearrangement links TRBV5-5 to TRBJ2-7; 8 nucleotides match TRBD2. The CDR3 totals 14 residues. V shed 4 bases, J shed 3 bases, and the junction held 6 bases outside the gene matches. Germline values: CDR1 SGHKS, CDR2 YYEKEE (reference sequence). The DNA for the CDR3 is TGTGCCAGCAGCCCCGGGACTAGTAACTACGAGCAGTACTTC. Amino acid sequence: CASSPGTSNYEQYF.

V usage is TRBV7-6 and J usage is TRBJ1-1; D gene unclear. Germline assignment: CDR1 SGHVS and CDR2 FNYEAQ. The CDR3 contains 15 residues. V lost 2 bases and J 1 base, leaving 11 bases between the germline ends. The DNA of the CDR3 is TGTGCCAGCAGCTTAAGTGGGCAGTCGAACACTGAAGCTTTCTTT. Translating gives CASSLSGQSNTEAFF.

The gene calls are TRBV27 and TRBJ1-1, with D possibly matching TRBD1 (6 bases). Germline V gives CDR1 MNHEY, CDR2 SMNVEV (reference sequence). Trimming took 4 bases from V and 1 from J, leaving 10 bases between them. CDR3 length: 14 amino acids. CDR3 DNA sequence: TGTGCCAGCAGTTATCAGGGGTGGAACACTGAAGCTTTCTTT. This encodes CASSYQGWNTEAFF.